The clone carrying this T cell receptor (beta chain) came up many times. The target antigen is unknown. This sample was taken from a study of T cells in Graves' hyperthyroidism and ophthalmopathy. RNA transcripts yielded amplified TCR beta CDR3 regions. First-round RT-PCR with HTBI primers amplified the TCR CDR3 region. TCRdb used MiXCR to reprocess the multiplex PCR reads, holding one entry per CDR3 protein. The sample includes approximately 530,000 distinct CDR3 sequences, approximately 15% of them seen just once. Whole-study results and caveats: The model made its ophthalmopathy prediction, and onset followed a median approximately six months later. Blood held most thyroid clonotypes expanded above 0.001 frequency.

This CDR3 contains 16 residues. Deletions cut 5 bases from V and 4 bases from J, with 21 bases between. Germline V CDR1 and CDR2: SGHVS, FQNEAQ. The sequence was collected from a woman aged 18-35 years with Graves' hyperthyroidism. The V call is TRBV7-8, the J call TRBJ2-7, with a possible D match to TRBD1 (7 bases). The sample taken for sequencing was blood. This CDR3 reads CASSAGQILGIYEQYF. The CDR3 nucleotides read TGTGCCAGCAGCGCGGGACAGATCCTAGGAATTTACGAGCAGTACTTC.